This TCR beta chain is from a study of blood T cell repertoires in COVID-19. Study overall: Whether acute or convalescent, the COVID-19 samples came from the United States, Italy and Spain. Nucleic acid was either cDNA or gDNA, and it came from T cells, B-cell-depleted T cells, or PBMCs.

There are 15 residues in the CDR3. Germline V gives CDR1 SGHTA, CDR2 FQGNSA. After removal of 3 bases from V and 6 bases from J, the junction contained 7 bases not matched to a gene. This clone was counted between two and nine times. Per the study methods: Researchers report that nucleated cell counts were estimated from reference gene primer amplification. Assay used: immunoSEQ multiplex PCR; TCRdb lists only in-frame clones, some missing. D and trimming were read from the DNA, whereas the V and J calls and clone size are those reported in that table. This sample carries about 240,000 clones, approximately 78% of them seen once, and the ten largest clones take 9.5% to 15%.

The receptor was derived from a woman between 55 and 75 years old with active or convalescent COVID-19. The rearrangement links TRBV7-2 to TRBJ2-3; 9 nucleotides align to TRBD2. Sample: peripheral blood. The CDR3 sequence is CASSLAGLAHDTQYF. CDR3 DNA: TGTGCCAGCAGCTTGGCCGGACTAGCGCACGATACGCAGTATTTT. The entire variable domain, with the rest obtained from reference TRBV7-2 and TRBJ2-3, is as follows: GAGVSQSPSNKVTEKGKDVELRCDPISGHTALYWYRQSLGQGLEFLIYFQGNSAPDKSGLPSDRFSAERTGGSVSTLTIQRTQQEDSAVYLCASSLAGLAHDTQYFGPGTRLTVL.